A selection of T cell receptor beta chains follows, all from one sample in a study of a mutant IDH1 vaccine in newly diagnosed glioma. Sequenced by immunoSEQ multiplex PCR; TCRdb stores in-frame clones only, minus some. The sample holds some 50,000 clones, 92% seen once. Their antigens are not known. The sample here was PBMCs, taken from a glioma patient whose treatment included an IDH1 peptide vaccine. These receptor sequences come from a man aged 45 to 65 with glioma. Both conserved end residues are part of each CDR3.

V: TRBV5-4
J: TRBJ2-2
CDR3: CASSLGQGAPGELFF

V: TRBV7-2
J: TRBJ2-7
CDR3: CASRYGTDSYEQYF

V: TRBV12-2
J: TRBJ1-2
CDR3: CASRLESPGRALGYTF

V: TRBV27
J: TRBJ2-4
CDR3: CASSINRVSNIQYF

V: TRBV19
J: TRBJ1-5
CDR3: CASSIGSGAQPQHF

V: TRBV5-1
J: TRBJ2-5
CDR3: CASSLATWGQETQYF

V: TRBV9
J: TRBJ1-2
CDR3: CASSVVTGLGHGYTF

V: TRBV4-2
J: TRBJ1-4
CDR3: CASSQGDRGLEKLFF

V: TRBV5-1
J: TRBJ2-7
CDR3: CASSSAPGLVAYEQYF

V: TRBV30
J: TRBJ2-1
CDR3: CAWHTSGRVDEQFF

V: TRBV6-6
J: TRBJ1-4
CDR3: CASSQNEKLFF

V: TRBV5-5
J: TRBJ2-5
CDR3: CASSIPSDRTQETQYF

V: TRBV7-2
J: TRBJ2-4
CDR3: CASSPPGFETAKNIQYF

V: TRBV9
J: TRBJ1-2
CDR3: CASSVRGGEGYTF

V: TRBV2
J: TRBJ1-3
CDR3: CASPASATNSGNTIYF

V: TRBV10-3
J: TRBJ2-7
CDR3: CAISEGRRGRYEQYF

V: TRBV6-5
J: TRBJ2-7
CDR3: CASRGGGSYEQYF

V: TRBV25-1
J: TRBJ2-7
CDR3: CASSELSGPAGEQYF

V: TRBV15
J: TRBJ2-5
CDR3: CATSSRQGGVVETQYF

V: TRBV2
J: TRBJ1-4
CDR3: CASRDRGHEKLFF

V: TRBV9
J: NA
CDR3: CASSVSSGTSGYEQYF

V: TRBV6-1
J: TRBJ1-1
CDR3: CASSYGQGNTEAFF

V: TRBV6-6
J: TRBJ2-1
CDR3: CASSYGTSGSLREQFF

V: TRBV11-2
J: TRBJ2-7
CDR3: CASSLAGQDYEQYF

V: TRBV7-2
J: TRBJ1-1
CDR3: CASSLEPGQGGAFF

V: TRBV12-5
J: TRBJ1-2
CDR3: CASGWGQGTSGYGYTF

V: TRBV10-3
J: TRBJ2-7
CDR3: CAITRGVRNEQYF

V: TRBV28
J: TRBJ1-5
CDR3: CASSVVGYSNQPQHF

V: TRBV7-2
J: TRBJ1-5
CDR3: CASSLGVTGWVGNQPQHF

V: TRBV6-5
J: TRBJ2-1
CDR3: CASSHRTSGGIEQFF

V: TRBV30
J: TRBJ2-7
CDR3: CAWSVPSGRAYEQYF

V: TRBV5-8
J: TRBJ1-5
CDR3: CASSLTGNNQPQHF

V: TRBV7-8
J: TRBJ1-6
CDR3: CASSNNRGSNSPLHF

V: TRBV27
J: TRBJ2-7
CDR3: CASRERGAPYEQYF

V: TRBV11-2
J: TRBJ2-5
CDR3: CASSLGFSETQYF

V: TRBV4-3
J: TRBJ2-2
CDR3: CASSQELASAGTGELFF

V: TRBV5-1
J: TRBJ2-1
CDR3: CASSLGGQIYNEQFF

V: TRBV5-4
J: TRBJ2-5
CDR3: CASSLGPSSQETQYF

V: TRBV2
J: TRBJ1-5
CDR3: CASSVTGQPQHF

V: TRBV5-4
J: TRBJ2-5
CDR3: CASSWSGQETQYF

V: TRBV2
J: TRBJ2-7
CDR3: CASSEAYEQYF

V: TRBV7-3
J: TRBJ2-5
CDR3: CASSHTGGLRYF

V: TRBV5-5
J: TRBJ2-7
CDR3: CASSWGQSSYEQYF

V: TRBV2
J: TRBJ1-1
CDR3: CASSEGRAEAFF

V: TRBV11-2
J: TRBJ2-3
CDR3: CASSLEGTASSTDTQYF

V: TRBV19
J: TRBJ1-3
CDR3: CASTSNSGNTIYF

V: TRBV7-8
J: TRBJ1-6
CDR3: CASTDRVPYNSPLHF

V: TRBV9
J: TRBJ1-2
CDR3: CASSVAGTGMSGYTF